The 5 T cell receptor beta chains listed next were all sequenced from one sample in a study of CD8+ T cells in alopecia areata. cDNA reverse transcribed from extracted RNA served as the sequencing template. Assay used: immunoSEQ multiplex PCR; TCRdb lists only in-frame clones, some missing. The sample consists of approximately 61,000 clones, 95% to 97% of them appearing once. The sequences come from CD8+ T cells sorted from blood, collected at week 0. The receptors derive from a human donor with alopecia areata.

The chain links TRBV4-2 to TRBJ2-3; 11 bases match TRBD2. The CDR3 runs to 17 residues. Germline V gene lookup returns CDR1 LGHNA and CDR2 YNFKEQ. Trimming cost V 1 base and J 3 bases; bases outside gene matches: 6. The CDR3 is CASSQVTSGGGTDTQYF. CDR3 coding DNA: TGTGCCAGCAGCCAAGTCACTAGCGGGGGTGGTACAGATACGCAGTATTTT.

The chain couples TRBV29-1 to TRBJ1-2; D perhaps matches TRBD1 (6 bases). Deletions cut 1 base from V and 8 bases from J, with 14 bases between. The CDR3 runs 13 residues. Germline loops: CDR1 SQVTM, CDR2 ANQGSEA. This chain's CDR3 is CSVEAGGSGGYTF. CDR3 coding DNA: TGCAGCGTTGAAGCTGGGGGCAGTGGGGGCTACACCTTC.

This chain links TRBV7-9 with TRBJ2-1, with 9 bases identical to TRBD1. Losses at the gene ends were 4 bases for V and 9 bases for J; bases not matched to a gene: 19. The CDR3 extends over 18 amino acids. Per germline, CDR1 SEHNR and CDR2 FQNEAQ (reference sequence). DNA of the CDR3: TGTGCCAGCAGCTCTACGATAACAGGGGGCTTAGGCGAGGGTGAGCAGTTCTTC. Protein: CASSSTITGGLGEGEQFF. Drawing the rest from reference TRBV7-9 and TRBJ2-1, the complete variable domain is DTGVSQNPRHKITKRGQNVTFRCDPISEHNRLYWYRQTLGQGPEFLTYFQNEAQLEKSRLLSDRFSAERPKGSFSTLEIQRTEQGDSAMYLCASSSTITGGLGEGEQFFGPGTRLTVL.

The V and J genes are TRBV7-6 and TRBJ2-1, with 8 positions matching TRBD1. In germline, CDR1 is SGHVS, CDR2 FNYEAQ. The junction had 5 bases not matched to a gene; V was cut back by 1 base and J by 9 bases. This CDR3 spans 14 amino acids. The CDR3, as DNA: TGTGCCAGCAGCTTAGGGCAGGGGGCCGGTGAGCAGTTCTTC. Translated: CASSLGQGAGEQFF.

This rearrangement joins TRBV28 to TRBJ2-1; D is unclear. The CDR3 extends over 12 amino acids. Germline V gene data show CDR1 as MDHEN and CDR2 as SYDVKM. Trimming shortened V by 3 bases and J by 8 bases, and 8 bases separated the two germline ends. This CDR3 is CASSFEIHEQFF. CDR3 DNA: TGTGCCAGCAGTTTCGAAATTCATGAGCAGTTCTTC.